The T cell receptor beta chain described here comes from a study of tumor-infiltrating lymphocytes in primary liver carcinoma. Background on the study: The patients comprised men and women between the ages of 30 and 69 years. These were node-negative, non-metastatic T1-T3 tumors of roughly 4.2 to 10 cm.

This clonotype was observed at least ten times. Extraction of RNA together with DNA used about 17-30 mg of unsorted bulk tissue. Infection with HBV was chronic in patients; they were treatment-naive. Using a constant-region primer together with ProtoScript II reverse transcriptase, TCR beta cDNA was made from 500 ng of total RNA. Investigators got TCR beta libraries out of three nested multiplex PCR rounds, done with slightly modified ARM-PCR. TRBV1-TRBV30 forward primers and a C-beta reverse primer were used in the first two PCR rounds, which each ran for ten to eleven cycles. TCRdb re-derived calls from the multiplex PCR reads in MiXCR, one entry per CDR3 protein. The data contain roughly 50,000 distinct CDR3 sequences, about 80% of them singletons. This CDR3 is built from 15 residues. With 6 bases clipped from V and 7 bases from J, the junction kept 6 bases outside the gene matches. In germline, CDR1 is SNHLY, CDR2 FYNNEI.

J is TRBJ2-1 and V is TRBV2; 13 nucleotides match TRBD2. This sequence was found in a man between 40 and 49 years old with primary liver carcinoma and hepatitis B virus infection. Sample: liver tumor tissue from sampling region 2. Subset noted: tumor region T2, inferior pole. CDR3 sequence: CASSQLAGGLNEQFF. The CDR3 DNA follows: TGTGCCAGCAGCCAACTAGCGGGAGGGTTAAATGAGCAGTTCTTC.